The entry below gives a single T cell receptor beta chain sequence along with its context. Its target is not known. Other nucleotide sequences from this sample produce the same CDR3. Germline V gives CDR1 SEHNR, CDR2 FQNEAQ (reference sequence). The V end lost 5 bases, the J end lost 5 bases, and 12 bases lay between the germline ends. The CDR3 is made up of 13 amino acids. The source of the sample is a study of shared clonotypes between healthy human individuals. Study in general: Per-donor plates numbered three CD4 naive, three CD4 memory, two CD8 naive and one CD8 memory.

Naive CD8 populations comprised CD45RO-negative cells positively selected for CCR7, excluding terminally differentiated effector memory CD45RA+ cells. This was a deep-level run. It was across several immunoSEQ plates that each subset's genomic DNA was evenly split. Generated by immunoSEQ multiplex PCR, the TCRdb table keeps only in-frame clones and is missing some. The table records approximately 810,000 clones, 90% to 95% of them present only once. Overall study results and limits: There were few donors, and this limited the genetic and exposure-history diversity represented.

This sequence was found in a man under 40 in good health. The chain carries TRBV7-9 and TRBJ2-5; D could derive from TRBD1 or TRBD2 (6 bases each). The sample consisted of naive CD8+ T cells sorted from blood. CDR3 sequence reads: CASSPQGRETQYF. CDR3 nucleotide sequence: TGTGCCAGCAGCCCTCAGGGGAGGGAGACCCAGTACTTC.